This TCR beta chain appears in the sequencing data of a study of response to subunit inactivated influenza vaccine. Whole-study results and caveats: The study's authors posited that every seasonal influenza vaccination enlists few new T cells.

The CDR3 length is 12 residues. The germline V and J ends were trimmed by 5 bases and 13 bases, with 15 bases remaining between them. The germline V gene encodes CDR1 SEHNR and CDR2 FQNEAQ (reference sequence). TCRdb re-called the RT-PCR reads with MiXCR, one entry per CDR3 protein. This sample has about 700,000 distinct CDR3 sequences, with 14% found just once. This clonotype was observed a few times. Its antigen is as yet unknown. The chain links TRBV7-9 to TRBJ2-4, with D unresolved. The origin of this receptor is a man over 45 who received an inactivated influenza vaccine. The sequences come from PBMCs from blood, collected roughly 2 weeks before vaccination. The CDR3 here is CASSPNSKGQYF. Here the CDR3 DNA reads TGTGCCAGCAGCCCAAACTCGAAGGGCCAGTACTTC. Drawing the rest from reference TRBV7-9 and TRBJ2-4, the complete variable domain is DTGVSQNPRHKITKRGQNVTFRCDPISEHNRLYWYRQTLGQGPEFLTYFQNEAQLEKSRLLSDRFSAERPKGSFSTLEIQRTEQGDSAMYLCASSPNSKGQYFGAGTRLSVL.